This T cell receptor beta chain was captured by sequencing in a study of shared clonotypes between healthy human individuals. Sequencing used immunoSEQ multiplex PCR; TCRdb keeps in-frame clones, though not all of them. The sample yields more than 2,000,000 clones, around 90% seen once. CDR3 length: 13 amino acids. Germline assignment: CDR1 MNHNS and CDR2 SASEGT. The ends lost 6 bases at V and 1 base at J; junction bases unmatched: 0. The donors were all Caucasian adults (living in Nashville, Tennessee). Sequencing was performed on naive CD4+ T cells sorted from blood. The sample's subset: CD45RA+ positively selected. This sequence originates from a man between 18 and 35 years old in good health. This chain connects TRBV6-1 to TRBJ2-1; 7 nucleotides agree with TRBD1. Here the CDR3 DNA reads TGTGCCAGCAGGACAGGGTCCTACAATGAGCAGTTCTTC. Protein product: CASRTGSYNEQFF.